Below, 10 T cell receptor beta chains from the same sample are listed, as sequenced in a study of control samples from healthy donors and cancer patients. The protocol was immunoSEQ multiplex PCR, while the TCRdb copy is restricted to in-frame clones and leaves out a portion. Of about 120,000 clones in the sample, 75% to 90% were seen once. The sequenced sample consisted of PBMCs. These TCRs come from a woman in her forties or fifties with colorectal cancer.

The chain joins TRBV10-3 to TRBJ1-1; a weak D match, TRBD1 (6 bases). Germline V gene lookup returns CDR1 ENHRY and CDR2 SYGVKD. V dropped 10 bases and J dropped 11 bases, with 23 bases sitting between them. This CDR3 contains 13 residues. CDR3 sequence reads: CATRGTGAEGAFF. The CDR3 nucleotides are TGTGCCACCAGGGGAACCGGGGCTGAGGGGGCTTTCTTT.

The gene calls are TRBV15 and TRBJ2-6; D uncertain. The CDR3 runs 17 residues. The V gene's germline CDR1 is LNHNV and CDR2 YYDKDF (reference sequence). Trimming stripped 1 base from V and 0 bases from J, with 10 bases between. The CDR3 DNA is TGTGCCACCAGCAGAGCCGGATGGAGCTCTGGGGCCAACGTCCTGACTTTC. Translating it yields CATSRAGWSSGANVLTF.

This sequence joins TRBV4-1 and TRBJ2-5; 7 bases align to TRBD2. Germline lookup yields CDR1 MGHRA and CDR2 YSYEKL. Unmatched junction bases numbered 11, after V lost 0 bases and J lost 1 base. CDR3 size: 18 residues. The CDR3 loop reads CASSQDPSGSGLQETQYF. CDR3 coding DNA: TGCGCCAGCAGCCAAGATCCCTCGGGTAGCGGGCTCCAAGAGACCCAGTACTTC.

The rearrangement uses TRBV4-2 and TRBJ1-2; D not resolved. CDR3 length equals 15 residues. CDR1 is LGHNA, CDR2 YNFKEQ, per germline. V was clipped by 0 bases and J by 5 bases, with 13 bases between them. The CDR3 region is CASSQDLAGRYGYTF. CDR3 nucleotides: TGTGCCAGCAGCCAAGATCTGGCAGGACGTTATGGCTACACCTTC.

The chain joins TRBV3-1 (or the pseudogene TRBV3-2) to TRBJ2-7; D remains unclear. Germline V gene lookup returns CDR1 LGHDT and CDR2 YNNKEL (reference sequence). V lost 5 bases and J lost 4, with 6 bases in between. The CDR3 totals 11 residues. Here the CDR3 reads CASSSGYEQYF. CDR3 DNA sequence: TGTGCCAGCAGCAGTGGTTACGAGCAGTACTTC.

The chain is built from TRBV20-1 and TRBJ1-1, with D perhaps matching TRBD1 (5 bases). This CDR3 spans 11 amino acids. Trimming left V 2 bases short and J 8 bases short, with 9 bases between. CDR1 and CDR2 from the germline V gene are DFQATT and SNEGSKA (reference sequence). CDR3 sequence (DNA): TGCAGTGCTAGATGGCGGGGGGAAGCTTTCTTT. It yields the protein CSARWRGEAFF.

CDR3 sequence (DNA): TGTGCCAGCAGTTTATTCCAAATTCCGACTAGTTACACCGGGGAGCTGTTTTTT. It encodes CASSLFQIPTSYTGELFF. This sequence joins TRBV28 and TRBJ2-2; tentative D call: TRBD2 (6 bases). Germline assignment: CDR1 MDHEN and CDR2 SYDVKM. CDR3 length: 18 residues. V was trimmed by 1 base and J by 3 bases, leaving 18 bases between them.

This chain uses TRBV19 with TRBJ1-4; D uncertain. The CDR3 consists of 14 residues. V lost 4 bases to trimming and J lost 0 bases, with 6 bases between them. Germline V gives CDR1 LNHDA, CDR2 SQIVND (reference sequence). This CDR3 reads CASSRPATNEKLFF. In DNA form, the CDR3 reads TGTGCCAGTAGTAGGCCAGCAACTAATGAAAAACTGTTTTTT.

The chain carries TRBV9 and TRBJ1-1, with D possibly TRBD1 on 6 matching bases. CDR3 length: 12 residues. Germline V gene lookup returns CDR1 SGDLS and CDR2 YYNGEE. V lost 3 bases, J lost 11 bases, and 14 bases lay in between. The CDR3 nucleotides read TGTGCCAGCAGCGGAACAGGGCGCGAGGCTTTCTTT. It translates to CASSGTGREAFF. Combining the CDR3 with reference TRBV9 and TRBJ1-1 gives the whole variable domain DSGVTQTPKHLITATGQRVTLRCSPRSGDLSVYWYQQSLDQGLQFLIQYYNGEERAKGNILERFSAQQFPDLHSELNLSSLELGDSALYFCASSGTGREAFFGQGTRLTVV.

The rearrangement uses TRBV25-1 and TRBJ2-3, with unresolved D. This CDR3 contains 11 residues. Trimming stripped 6 bases from V and 2 bases from J, with 3 bases between. Germline V gene lookup returns CDR1 MGHDK and CDR2 SYGVNS. CDR3: CASRNTDTQYF. Here the CDR3 DNA reads TGTGCCAGCAGGAACACAGATACGCAGTATTTT.